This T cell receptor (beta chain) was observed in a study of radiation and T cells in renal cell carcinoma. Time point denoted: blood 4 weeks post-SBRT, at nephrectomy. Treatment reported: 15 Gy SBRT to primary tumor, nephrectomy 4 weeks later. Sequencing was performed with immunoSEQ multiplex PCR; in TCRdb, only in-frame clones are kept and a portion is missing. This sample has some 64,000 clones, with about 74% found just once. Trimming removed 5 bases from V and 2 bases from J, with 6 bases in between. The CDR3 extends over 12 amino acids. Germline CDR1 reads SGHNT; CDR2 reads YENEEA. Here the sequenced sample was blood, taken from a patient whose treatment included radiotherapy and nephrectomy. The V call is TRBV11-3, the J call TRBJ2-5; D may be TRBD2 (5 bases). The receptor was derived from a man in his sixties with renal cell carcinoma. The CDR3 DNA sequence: TGTGCCAGCAGCCCGGGGCAAGAGACCCAGTACTTC. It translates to CASSPGQETQYF.